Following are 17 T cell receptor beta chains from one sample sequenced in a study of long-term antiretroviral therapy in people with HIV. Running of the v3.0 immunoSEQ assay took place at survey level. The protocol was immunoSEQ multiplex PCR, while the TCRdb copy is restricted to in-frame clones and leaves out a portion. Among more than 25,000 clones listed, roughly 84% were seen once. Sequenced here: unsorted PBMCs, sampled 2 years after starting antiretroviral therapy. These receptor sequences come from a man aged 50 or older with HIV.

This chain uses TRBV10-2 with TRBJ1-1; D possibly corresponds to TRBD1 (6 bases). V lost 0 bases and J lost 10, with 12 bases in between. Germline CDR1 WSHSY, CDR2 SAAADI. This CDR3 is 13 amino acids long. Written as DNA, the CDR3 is TGCGCCAGCAGTGAGTCGCCAGGGGCGGGAGCTTTCTTT. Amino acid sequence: CASSESPGAGAFF.

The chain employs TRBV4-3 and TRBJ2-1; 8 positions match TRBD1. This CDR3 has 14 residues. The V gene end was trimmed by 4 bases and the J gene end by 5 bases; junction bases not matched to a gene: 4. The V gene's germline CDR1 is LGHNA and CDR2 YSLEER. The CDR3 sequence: CASSPGQENNEQFF. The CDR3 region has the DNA TGCGCCAGCAGCCCGGGACAGGAAAACAATGAGCAGTTCTTC.

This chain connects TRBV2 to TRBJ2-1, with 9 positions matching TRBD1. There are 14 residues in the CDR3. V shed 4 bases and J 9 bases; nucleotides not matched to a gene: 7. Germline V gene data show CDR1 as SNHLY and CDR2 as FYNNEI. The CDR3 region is CASSVGQGGSEQFF. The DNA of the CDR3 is TGTGCCAGCAGTGTGGGACAGGGCGGTAGTGAGCAGTTCTTC. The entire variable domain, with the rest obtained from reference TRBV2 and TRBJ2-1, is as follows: EPEVTQTPSHQVTQMGQEVILRCVPISNHLYFYWYRQILGQKVEFLVSFYNNEISEKSEIFDDQFSVERPDGSNFTLKIRSTKLEDSAMYFCASSVGQGGSEQFFGPGTRLTVL.

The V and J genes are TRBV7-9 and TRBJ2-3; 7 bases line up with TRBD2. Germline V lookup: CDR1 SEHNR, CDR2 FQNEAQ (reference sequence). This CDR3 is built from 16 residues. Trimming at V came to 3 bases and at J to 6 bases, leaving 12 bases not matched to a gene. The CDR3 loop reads CASSLARTRGADTQYF. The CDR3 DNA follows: TGTGCCAGCAGCTTGGCCCGGACTAGGGGAGCCGATACGCAGTATTTT. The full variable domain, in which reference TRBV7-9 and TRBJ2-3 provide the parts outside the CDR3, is DTGVSQNPRHKITKRGQNVTFRCDPISEHNRLYWYRQTLGQGPEFLTYFQNEAQLEKSRLLSDRFSAERPKGSFSTLEIQRTEQGDSAMYLCASSLARTRGADTQYFGPGTRLTVL.

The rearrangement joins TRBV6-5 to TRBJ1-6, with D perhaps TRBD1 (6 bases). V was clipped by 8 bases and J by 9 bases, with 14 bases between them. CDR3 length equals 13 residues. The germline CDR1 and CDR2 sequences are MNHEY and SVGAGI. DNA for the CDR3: TGTGCCAGCCAGCGGGGGGCAGTTTCACCCCTCCACTTT. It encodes CASQRGAVSPLHF.

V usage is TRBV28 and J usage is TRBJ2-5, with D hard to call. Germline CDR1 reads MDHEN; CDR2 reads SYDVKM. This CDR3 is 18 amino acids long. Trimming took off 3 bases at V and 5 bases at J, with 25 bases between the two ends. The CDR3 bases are TGTGCCAGCAGTTTCCGTAGGGCTCCTGGGCTAGGTCGGGAGACCCAGTACTTC. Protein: CASSFRRAPGLGRETQYF.

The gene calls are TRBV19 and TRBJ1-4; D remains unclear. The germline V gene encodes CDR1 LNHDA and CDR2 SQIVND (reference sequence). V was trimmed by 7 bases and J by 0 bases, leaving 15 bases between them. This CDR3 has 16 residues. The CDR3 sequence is CASNRAGVATNEKLFF. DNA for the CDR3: TGTGCCAGTAATCGAGCCGGGGTTGCAACTAATGAAAAACTGTTTTTT.

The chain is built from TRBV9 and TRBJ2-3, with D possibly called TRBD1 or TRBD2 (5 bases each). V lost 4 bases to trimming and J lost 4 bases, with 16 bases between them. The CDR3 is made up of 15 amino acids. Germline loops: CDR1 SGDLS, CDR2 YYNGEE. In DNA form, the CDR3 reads TGTGCCAGCAGCCTCAGAGGGGCGGAACCAGATACGCAGTATTTT. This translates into CASSLRGAEPDTQYF.

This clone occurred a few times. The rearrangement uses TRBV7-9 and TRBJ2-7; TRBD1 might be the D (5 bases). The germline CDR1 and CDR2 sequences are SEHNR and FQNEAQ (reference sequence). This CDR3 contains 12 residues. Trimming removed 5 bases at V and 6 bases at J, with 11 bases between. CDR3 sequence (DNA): TGTGCCAGCAGCCTTTCCAGGGCCGAGCAGTACTTC. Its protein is CASSLSRAEQYF. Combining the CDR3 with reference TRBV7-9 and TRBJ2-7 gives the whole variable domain DTGVSQNPRHKITKRGQNVTFRCDPISEHNRLYWYRQTLGQGPEFLTYFQNEAQLEKSRLLSDRFSAERPKGSFSTLEIQRTEQGDSAMYLCASSLSRAEQYFGPGTRLTVT.

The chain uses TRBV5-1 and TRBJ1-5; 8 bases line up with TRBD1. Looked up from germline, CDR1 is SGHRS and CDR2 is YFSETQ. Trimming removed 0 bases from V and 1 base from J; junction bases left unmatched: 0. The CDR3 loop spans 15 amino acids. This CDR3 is CASSLGTGSNQPQHF. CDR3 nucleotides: TGCGCCAGCAGCTTGGGGACAGGGAGCAATCAGCCCCAGCATTTT.

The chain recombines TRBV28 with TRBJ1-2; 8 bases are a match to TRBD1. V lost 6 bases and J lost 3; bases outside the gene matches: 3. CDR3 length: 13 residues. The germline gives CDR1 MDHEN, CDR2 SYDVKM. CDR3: CASRGQGDYGYTF. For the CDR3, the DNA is TGTGCCAGCAGAGGACAGGGCGACTATGGCTACACCTTC.

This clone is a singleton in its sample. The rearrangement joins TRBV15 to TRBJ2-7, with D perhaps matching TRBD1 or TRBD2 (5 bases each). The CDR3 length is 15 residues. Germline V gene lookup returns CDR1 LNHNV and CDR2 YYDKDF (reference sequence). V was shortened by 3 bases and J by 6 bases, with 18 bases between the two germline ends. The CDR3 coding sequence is TGTGCCACCAGCAGCGAGGGGACCCTGACCTCCGAGCAGTACTTC. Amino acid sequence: CATSSEGTLTSEQYF.

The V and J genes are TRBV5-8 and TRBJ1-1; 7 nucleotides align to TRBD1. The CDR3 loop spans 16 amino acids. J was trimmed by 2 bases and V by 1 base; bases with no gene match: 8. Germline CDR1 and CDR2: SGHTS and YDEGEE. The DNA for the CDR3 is TGTGCCAGCAGCTTGTACGCGGGACAGAAAAACACTGAAGCTTTCTTT. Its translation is CASSLYAGQKNTEAFF.

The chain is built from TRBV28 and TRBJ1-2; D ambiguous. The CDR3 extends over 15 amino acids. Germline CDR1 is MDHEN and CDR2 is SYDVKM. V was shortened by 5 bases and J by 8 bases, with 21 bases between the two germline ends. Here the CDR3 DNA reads TGTGCCAGCAGTCGTCCCGGTTCCCGAAATTTGGGCTACACCTTC. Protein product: CASSRPGSRNLGYTF.

This CDR3 is CASSQDLTGELFF. In DNA form, the CDR3 reads TGTGCCAGCAGCCAAGATCTCACCGGGGAGCTGTTTTTT. The V call is TRBV14, the J call TRBJ2-2; D is undetermined. CDR1 is SGHDN, CDR2 FVKESK, per germline. This CDR3 contains 13 residues. Trimming stripped 0 bases from V and 4 bases from J, with 3 bases between.

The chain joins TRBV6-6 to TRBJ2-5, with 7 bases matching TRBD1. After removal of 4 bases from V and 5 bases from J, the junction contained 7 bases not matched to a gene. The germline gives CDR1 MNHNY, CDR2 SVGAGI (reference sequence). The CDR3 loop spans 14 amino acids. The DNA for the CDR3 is TGTGCCAGCAGTTTCATCAGGGGACAGGAGACCCAGTACTTC. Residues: CASSFIRGQETQYF.

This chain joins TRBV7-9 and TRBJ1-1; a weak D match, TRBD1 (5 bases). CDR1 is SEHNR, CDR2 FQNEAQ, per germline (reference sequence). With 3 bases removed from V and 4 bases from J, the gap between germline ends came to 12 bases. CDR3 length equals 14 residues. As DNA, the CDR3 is TGTGCCAGCAGCTTTCGCCGGGGGGTCACTGAAGCTTTCTTT. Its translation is CASSFRRGVTEAFF.